This record covers a single T cell receptor (beta chain). What it binds is not known. The time point: week 35, safety follow-up. All doses held 300 ug of mutant IDH1 20-mer peptide, with topical imiquimod. The data originate from a study of a mutant IDH1 vaccine in newly diagnosed glioma. About the research overall: Onset of vaccination occurred 4-6 weeks following radiotherapy alone, or with temozolomide cycles. Of the patients given treatment, approximately 60% were male and around 40% were female, and a mean age of approximately 37 years was recorded.

V shed 8 bases and J shed 0 bases, with 20 bases lying between them. Per germline, CDR1 LNHDA and CDR2 SQIVND (reference sequence). This CDR3 has 16 residues. TCRdb's copy holds only in-frame clones and misses some; the assay was immunoSEQ multiplex PCR. This sample carries approximately 43,000 clones, 85% to 90% of them seen once, and the ten largest clones take 1.5%. J is TRBJ2-7 and V is TRBV19, with D possibly TRBD2 on 6 matching bases. The source was PBMCs, collected from a glioma patient whose treatment included an IDH1 peptide vaccine. This TCR came from a man aged 35-49 years with glioma. In nucleotides, the CDR3 is TGTGCCAGTGGTAGAATAGCGGAAACGAACTCCTACGAGCAGTACTTC. Its protein product is CASGRIAETNSYEQYF.